Listed below are T cell receptor beta chains from one sample, sequenced in a study of post-analysis software for immune sequencing data. MiXCR was run by TCRdb on the PCR reads, yielding one entry per CDR3 protein. The sample has approximately 250,000 distinct CDR3 sequences, 30% to 45% seen once. The sample consisted of blood. The receptors derive from a girl aged 10 to 17 with multiple sclerosis. Each CDR3 is given with its conserved first and last residue. Each record gives: V gene, J gene, D gene, clone size, CDR3 DNA, CDR3 protein. The D gene is left open where the match is weak. Expanded clones get a size class; other rows say once, few or many, or leave the size out.

TRBV7-9,TRBJ1-1,-,many,TGTGCCAGCAGCCAAATAGCCCCGAGTCCCATGAACACTGAAGCTTTCTTT,CASSQIAPSPMNTEAFF
TRBV6-1,TRBJ2-5,TRBD1,many,TGTGCCAGCAGTACCCAGACACCCGGGGACAGGGAGACCCAGTACTTC,CASSTQTPGDRETQYF
TRBV20-1,TRBJ2-5,TRBD2,many,TGCAGTGCTAGCTTGGGACTAGCAGAGGAGACCCAGTACTTC,CSASLGLAEETQYF
TRBV29-1,TRBJ2-1,-,many,TGCAGCGTTGATCTTTCCTACAATGAGCAGTTCTTC,CSVDLSYNEQFF
TRBV6-1,TRBJ1-5,-,many,TGTGCCAGCAAGTTGGCAGGCTCCTATCAGCCCCAGCATTTT,CASKLAGSYQPQHF
TRBV4-1,TRBJ1-1,-,-,TGCGCCAGCAGCCAAGTCGACAGGATGAACACTGAAGCTTTCTTT,CASSQVDRMNTEAFF
TRBV12-3/TRBV12-4,TRBJ1-2,-,many,TGTGCCAGCACCTTCGGGGGGGTCTTCGACTATGGCTACACCTTC,CASTFGGVFDYGYTF
TRBV5-1,TRBJ1-1,-,few,TGCGCCAGCAGCGGACACCTGGGGACGGATGCGAACACTGAAGCTTTCTTT,CASSGHLGTDANTEAFF
TRBV28,TRBJ1-2,-,-,TGTGCCAGCAGTGGCCGTAACTATGGCTACACCTTC,CASSGRNYGYTF
TRBV7-3,TRBJ2-7,-,-,TGTGCCAGCAGCCTCTCGGGGGACTCTTATGAGCAGTACTTC,CASSLSGDSYEQYF
TRBV24-1,TRBJ2-7,-,-,TGTACCACCAGTGAAGGGGAGACCCGGTACTTC,CTTSEGETRYF
TRBV7-9,TRBJ2-1,-,many,TGTGCCAGCAGCAAGGGCAGGACTGAGCAGTTCTTC,CASSKGRTEQFF
TRBV7-3,TRBJ2-5,-,many,TGTGCCAGCAGCCCTATGTCACAGGGGACCCAGTACTTC,CASSPMSQGTQYF
TRBV12-3/TRBV12-4,TRBJ2-1,-,-,TGTGCCAGCAAGGAGCGGGTATACAATGAGCAGTTCTTC,CASKERVYNEQFF
TRBV28,TRBJ2-4,-,many,TGTTCGGCGCAGGGTGGATCCAAAAACATTCAGTACTTC,CSAQGGSKNIQYF
TRBV5-6,TRBJ2-5,-,many,TGTGCCAGCAGCTTGGGTAGGGCGACCCAGTACTTC,CASSLGRATQYF
TRBV27,TRBJ2-7,TRBD1,-,TGTGCCAGCAGCCGGACAGGGGGGCTTAGTAGCCTCTACGAGCAGTACTTC,CASSRTGGLSSLYEQYF
TRBV5-1,TRBJ1-4,-,many,TGCGCCAGCAGTCGTTATTCAACTAATGAAAAACTGTTTTTT,CASSRYSTNEKLFF
TRBV7-6,TRBJ2-7,-,-,TGTGCCAGCAGCTTAGACGACAGCGGCGGACCCTACGAGCAGTACTTC,CASSLDDSGGPYEQYF
TRBV24-1,TRBJ1-5,-,-,TGTGCCACCAGTGATTCCCGGGCCCCGAGGAACCAGCCCCAGCATTTT,CATSDSRAPRNQPQHF
TRBV12-3/TRBV12-4,TRBJ2-3,-,-,TGTGCCAGCAGTTTGGCCGTGAGAACAGATACGCAGTATTTT,CASSLAVRTDTQYF